This T cell receptor beta chain derives from a study of T cells after posttransplantation cyclophosphamide. Study-wide findings and caveats: Blood and skin or GI T cell repertoires showed limited TRB overlap.

Generated by immunoSEQ multiplex PCR, the TCRdb table keeps only in-frame clones and is missing some. The sample has approximately 45,000 clones, approximately 90% seen once; the top ten hold less than 3.5%. The germline V and J ends were trimmed by 1 base and 3 bases, with 7 bases remaining between them. This CDR3 has 14 residues. Per germline, CDR1 SGHNT and CDR2 YYREEE (reference sequence). As concerns this clone: Its target is unknown.

The source of this sequence is a woman between 45 and 65 years old in good health and a related stem cell transplant donor. The chain employs TRBV5-4 and TRBJ2-2; D gene unclear. Sequences were obtained from PBMCs. The DNA of the CDR3 is TGTGCCAGCAGCTTGCAATCGGACACCGGGGAGCTGTTTTTT. This encodes CASSLQSDTGELFF.